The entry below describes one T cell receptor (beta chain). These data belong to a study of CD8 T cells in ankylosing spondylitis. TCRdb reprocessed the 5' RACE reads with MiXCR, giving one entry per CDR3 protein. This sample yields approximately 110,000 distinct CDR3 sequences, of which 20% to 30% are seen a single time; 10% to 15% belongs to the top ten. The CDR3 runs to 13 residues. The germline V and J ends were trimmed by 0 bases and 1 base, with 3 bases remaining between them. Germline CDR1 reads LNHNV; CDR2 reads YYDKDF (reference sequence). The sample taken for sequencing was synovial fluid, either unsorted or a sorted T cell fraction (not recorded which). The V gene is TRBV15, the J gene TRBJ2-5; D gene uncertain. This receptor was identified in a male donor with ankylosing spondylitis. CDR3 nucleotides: TGTGCCACCAGCAGAGATCCCCAAGAGACCCAGTACTTC. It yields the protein CATSRDPQETQYF.